The present T cell receptor (beta chain) was sequenced within a study of persistence of HIV-infected CD4 T cells. Cells were stimulated with overlapping HIV-1 Gag 15-mer peptides. Memory cells lacking CD40L and CD69 with high CD45RO were sorted. Donors were HIV-1-infected adults who began suppressive ART during chronic infection. Undetectable plasma HIV-1 RNA below 50 copies/mL lasted at least 4 years. Study conclusions and caveats: TCR analyses could not target the rare provirus-carrying CMV-responding cells. TCR oligoclonality correlated with proviral oligoclonality in the same sorted populations.

This CDR3 is 15 amino acids long. Germline assignment: CDR1 MRHNA and CDR2 SNTAGT. V was clipped by 8 bases and J by 4 bases, with 21 bases between them. This was the immunoSEQ version 4 assay in survey mode. Profiled with immunoSEQ multiplex PCR; TCRdb holds only in-frame clones, not every one. This sample has 36,000 or so clones; about 81% occur once, and the top ten carry almost 1%. This clone turned up a few times. Its antigen is as yet unknown. The specimen was cultured CD4+ T cells from PBMCs, collected from a patient who received antiretroviral therapy. This clonotype was obtained from an adult with HIV. The donor label of this sample is uncertain. The chain uses TRBV6-4 and TRBJ2-7; D call uncertain. CDR3 in amino acids: CASSVRRRFIYEQYF. Written as DNA, the CDR3 is TGTGCCAGCTCCGTACGCAGGCGTTTTATTTACGAGCAGTACTTC.